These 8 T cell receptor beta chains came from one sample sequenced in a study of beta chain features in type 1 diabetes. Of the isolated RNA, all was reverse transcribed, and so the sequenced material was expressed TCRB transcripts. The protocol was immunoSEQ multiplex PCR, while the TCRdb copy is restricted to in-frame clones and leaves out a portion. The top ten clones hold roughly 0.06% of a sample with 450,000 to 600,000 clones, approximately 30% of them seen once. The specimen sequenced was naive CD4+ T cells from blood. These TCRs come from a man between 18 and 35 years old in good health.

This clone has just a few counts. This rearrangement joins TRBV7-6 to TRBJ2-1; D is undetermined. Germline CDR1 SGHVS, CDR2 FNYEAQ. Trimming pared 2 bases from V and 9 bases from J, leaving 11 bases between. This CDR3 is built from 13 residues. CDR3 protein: CASSLNPLGEQFF. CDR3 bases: TGTGCCAGCAGCTTAAACCCCCTGGGTGAGCAGTTCTTC.

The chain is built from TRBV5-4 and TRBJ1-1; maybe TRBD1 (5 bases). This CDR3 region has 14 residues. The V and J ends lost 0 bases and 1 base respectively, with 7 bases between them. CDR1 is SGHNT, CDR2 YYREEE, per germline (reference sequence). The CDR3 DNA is TGTGCCAGCAGCTTGGGACAGCCGAACACTGAAGCTTTCTTT. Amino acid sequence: CASSLGQPNTEAFF.

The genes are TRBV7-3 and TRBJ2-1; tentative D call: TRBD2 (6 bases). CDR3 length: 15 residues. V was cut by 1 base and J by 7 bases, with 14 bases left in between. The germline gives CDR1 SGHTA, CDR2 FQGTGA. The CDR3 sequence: CASSLNGLARNEQFF. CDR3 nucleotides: TGTGCCAGCAGCTTAAATGGGCTAGCGAGGAATGAGCAGTTCTTC.

CDR3: CASSKGGGQLAYEQYF. CDR3 coding DNA: TGTGCCAGCAGCAAAGGCGGGGGACAGCTAGCGTACGAGCAGTACTTC. This rearrangement joins TRBV21-1 to TRBJ2-7. TRBV21-1 is shown as a pseudogene. The CDR3 covers 16 residues.

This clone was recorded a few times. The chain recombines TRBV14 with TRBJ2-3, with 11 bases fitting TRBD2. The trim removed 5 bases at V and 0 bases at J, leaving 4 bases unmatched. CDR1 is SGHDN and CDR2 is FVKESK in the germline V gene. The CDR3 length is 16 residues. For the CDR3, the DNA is TGTGCCAGCAGCACCCGGACTAGCGGGAGCACAGATACGCAGTATTTT. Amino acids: CASSTRTSGSTDTQYF.

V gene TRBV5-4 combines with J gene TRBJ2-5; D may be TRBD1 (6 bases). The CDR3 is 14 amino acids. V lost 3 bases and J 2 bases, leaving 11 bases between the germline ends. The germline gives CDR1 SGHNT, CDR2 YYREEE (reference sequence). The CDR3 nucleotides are TGTGCCAGCAGCTACGGACAGACACAAGAGACCCAGTACTTC. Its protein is CASSYGQTQETQYF. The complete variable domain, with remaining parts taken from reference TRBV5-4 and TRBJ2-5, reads ETGVTQSPTHLIKTRGQQVTLRCSSQSGHNTVSWYQQALGQGPQFIFQYYREEENGRGNFPPRFSGLQFPNYSSELNVNALELDDSALYLCASSYGQTQETQYFGPGTRLLVL.

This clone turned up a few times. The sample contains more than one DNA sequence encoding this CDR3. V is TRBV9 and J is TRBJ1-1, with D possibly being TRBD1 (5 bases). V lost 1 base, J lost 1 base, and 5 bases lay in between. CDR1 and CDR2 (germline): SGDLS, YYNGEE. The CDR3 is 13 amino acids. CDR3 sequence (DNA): TGTGCCAGCAGCGTACAGGGGAACACTGAAGCTTTCTTT. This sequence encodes CASSVQGNTEAFF.

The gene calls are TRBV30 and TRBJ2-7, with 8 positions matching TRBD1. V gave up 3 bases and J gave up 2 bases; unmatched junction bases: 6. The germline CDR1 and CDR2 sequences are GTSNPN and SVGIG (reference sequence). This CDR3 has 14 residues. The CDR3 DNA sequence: TGTGCCTGGAGCGGACAGGGTCCGACCTACGAGCAGTACTTC. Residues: CAWSGQGPTYEQYF.